This T cell receptor (beta chain) was retrieved from a study of blood T cells in healthy people across ages. Using a J-beta primer mix together with a sample-barcoded 5' primer, a second PCR was run for roughly 7 to 12 cycles. Using its own MiXCR run on the 5' RACE reads, TCRdb lists one record per CDR3 protein. There are about 2 million distinct CDR3 sequences in the sample; roughly 52% occur only once, and around 2.1% lies in the top ten. The CDR3 consists of 12 residues. The germline CDR1 and CDR2 sequences are MNHEY and SVGEGT. Trimming stripped 6 bases from V and 3 bases from J, with 9 bases between. About this clonotype: Antigen unknown.

General observations from the study: From one million sequenced T cells, diversity estimates were lower bounds. Diversity of TCR beta per million T cells declined in a roughly linear way with age. Possibly confounding the expanded clonotype changes was the fact that donor CMV status was unknown.

The rearrangement joins TRBV6-2 or TRBV6-3 to TRBJ2-7; D not certain. The clonotype originates from a woman in her thirties or forties in good health. Sequenced input: blood. The CDR3 here is CASRDQIYEQYF. Here the CDR3 DNA reads TGTGCCAGCAGGGACCAGATCTACGAGCAGTACTTC.